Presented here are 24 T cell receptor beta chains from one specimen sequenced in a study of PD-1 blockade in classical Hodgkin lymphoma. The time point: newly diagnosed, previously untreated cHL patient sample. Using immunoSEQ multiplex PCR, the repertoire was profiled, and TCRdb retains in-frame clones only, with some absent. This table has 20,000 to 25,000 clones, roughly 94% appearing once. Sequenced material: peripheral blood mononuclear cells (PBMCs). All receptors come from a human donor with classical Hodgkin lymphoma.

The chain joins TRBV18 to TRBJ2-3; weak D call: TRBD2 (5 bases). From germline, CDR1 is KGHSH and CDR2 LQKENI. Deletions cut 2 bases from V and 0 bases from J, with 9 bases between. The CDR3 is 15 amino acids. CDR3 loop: CASSPSRGSTDTQYF. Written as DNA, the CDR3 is TGTGCCAGCTCACCATCCCGCGGGAGCACAGATACGCAGTATTTT.

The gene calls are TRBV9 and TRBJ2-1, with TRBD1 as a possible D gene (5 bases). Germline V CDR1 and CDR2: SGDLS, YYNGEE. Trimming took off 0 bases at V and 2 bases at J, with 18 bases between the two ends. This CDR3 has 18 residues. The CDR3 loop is CASSVASSLTAPYNEQFF. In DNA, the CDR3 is TGTGCCAGCAGCGTAGCTTCTTCACTGACAGCGCCCTACAATGAGCAGTTCTTC.

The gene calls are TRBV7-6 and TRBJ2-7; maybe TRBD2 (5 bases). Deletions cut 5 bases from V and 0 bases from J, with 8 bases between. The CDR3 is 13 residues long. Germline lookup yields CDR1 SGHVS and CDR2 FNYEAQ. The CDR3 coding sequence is TGTGCCAGCAGCCCCGGGGACTCCTACGAGCAGTACTTC. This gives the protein CASSPGDSYEQYF.

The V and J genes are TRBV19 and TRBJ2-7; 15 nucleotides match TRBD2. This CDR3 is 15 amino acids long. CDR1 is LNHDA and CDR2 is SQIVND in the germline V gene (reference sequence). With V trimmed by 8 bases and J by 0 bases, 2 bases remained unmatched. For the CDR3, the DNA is TGTGCCAGTGGACTAGCGGGAGGGAGCTCCTACGAGCAGTACTTC. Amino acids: CASGLAGGSSYEQYF.

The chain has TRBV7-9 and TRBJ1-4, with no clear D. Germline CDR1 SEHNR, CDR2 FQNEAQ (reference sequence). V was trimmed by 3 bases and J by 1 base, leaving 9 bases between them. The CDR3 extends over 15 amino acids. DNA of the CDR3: TGTGCCAGCAGCTTGAAGGGTAGAACTAATGAAAAACTGTTTTTT. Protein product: CASSLKGRTNEKLFF.

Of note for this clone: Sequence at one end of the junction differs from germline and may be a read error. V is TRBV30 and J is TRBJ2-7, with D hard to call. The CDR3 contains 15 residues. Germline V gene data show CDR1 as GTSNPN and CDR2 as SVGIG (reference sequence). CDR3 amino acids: CAWSVSGIPSSEQYF. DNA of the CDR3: TGTGCCTGGAGTGTAAGTGGGATCCCCTCCTCCGAGCAGTACTTC.

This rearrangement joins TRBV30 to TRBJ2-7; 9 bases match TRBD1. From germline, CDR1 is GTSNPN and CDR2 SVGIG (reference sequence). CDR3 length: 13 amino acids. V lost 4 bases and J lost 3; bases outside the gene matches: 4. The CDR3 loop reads CAWNRGLGYEQYF. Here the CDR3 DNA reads TGTGCCTGGAACAGGGGGCTCGGCTACGAGCAGTACTTC.

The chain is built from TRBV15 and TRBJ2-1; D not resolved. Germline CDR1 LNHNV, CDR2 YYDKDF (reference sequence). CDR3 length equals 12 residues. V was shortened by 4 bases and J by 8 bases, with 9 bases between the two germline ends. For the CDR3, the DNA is TGTGCCACCAGCACCGTAGTAGATGAGCAGTTCTTC. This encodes CATSTVVDEQFF.

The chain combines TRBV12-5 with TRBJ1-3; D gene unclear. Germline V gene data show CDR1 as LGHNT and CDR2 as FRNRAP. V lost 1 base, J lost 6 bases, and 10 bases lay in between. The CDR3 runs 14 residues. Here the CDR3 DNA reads TGTGCTAGTGGTTTGGCGGAAGGGAAAAACACCATATATTTT. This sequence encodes CASGLAEGKNTIYF.

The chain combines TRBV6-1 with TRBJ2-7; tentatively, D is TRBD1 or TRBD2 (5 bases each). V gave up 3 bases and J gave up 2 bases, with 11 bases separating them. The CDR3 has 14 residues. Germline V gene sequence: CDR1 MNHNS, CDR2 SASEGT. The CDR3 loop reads CASSDRDGAYEQYF. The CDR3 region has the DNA TGTGCCAGCAGTGACCGGGACGGCGCCTACGAGCAGTACTTC.

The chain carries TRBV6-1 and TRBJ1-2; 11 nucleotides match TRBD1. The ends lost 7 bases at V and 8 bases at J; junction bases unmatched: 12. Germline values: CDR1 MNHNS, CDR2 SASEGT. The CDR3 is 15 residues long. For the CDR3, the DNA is TGTGCCAGCACGACCCGGACAGGGGGCGAAGAGGGCTACACCTTC. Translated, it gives CASTTRTGGEEGYTF.

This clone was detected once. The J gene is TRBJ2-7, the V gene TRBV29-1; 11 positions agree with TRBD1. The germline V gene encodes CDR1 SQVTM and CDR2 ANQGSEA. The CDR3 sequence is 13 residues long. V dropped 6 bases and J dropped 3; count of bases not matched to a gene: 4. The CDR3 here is CSVTGTGGYEQYF. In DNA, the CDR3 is TGCAGCGTCACCGGGACAGGGGGCTACGAGCAGTACTTC.

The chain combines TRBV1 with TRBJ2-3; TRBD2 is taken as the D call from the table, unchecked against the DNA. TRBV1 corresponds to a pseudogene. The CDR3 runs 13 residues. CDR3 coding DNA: TGCACCAGCAGCCAAGCCTCCACAGATACGCAGTATTTT. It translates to CTSSQASTDTQYF.

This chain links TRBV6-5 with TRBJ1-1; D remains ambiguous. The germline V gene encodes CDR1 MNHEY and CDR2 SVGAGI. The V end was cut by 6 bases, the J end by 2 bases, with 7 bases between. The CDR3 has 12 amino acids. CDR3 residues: CASSYSNTEAFF. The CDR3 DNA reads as TGTGCCAGCAGCTACAGCAACACTGAAGCTTTCTTT.

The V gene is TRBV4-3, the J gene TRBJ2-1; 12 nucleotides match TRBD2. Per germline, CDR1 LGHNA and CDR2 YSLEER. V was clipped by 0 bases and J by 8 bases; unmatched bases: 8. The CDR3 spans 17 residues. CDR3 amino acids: CASSQELRLAGVDEQFF. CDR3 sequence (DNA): TGCGCCAGCAGCCAAGAACTGAGACTAGCGGGAGTGGATGAGCAGTTCTTC.

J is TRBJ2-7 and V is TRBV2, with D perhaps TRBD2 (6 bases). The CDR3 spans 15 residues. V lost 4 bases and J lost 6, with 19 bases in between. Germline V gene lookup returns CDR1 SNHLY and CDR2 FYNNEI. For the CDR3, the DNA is TGTGCCAGCAGTGGCCGGTTGAAGGCAGCGGGCGAGCAGTACTTC. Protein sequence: CASSGRLKAAGEQYF.

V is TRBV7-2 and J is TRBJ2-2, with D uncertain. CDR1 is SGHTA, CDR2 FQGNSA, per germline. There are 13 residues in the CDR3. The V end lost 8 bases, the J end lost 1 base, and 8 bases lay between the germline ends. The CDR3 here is CASARVNTGELFF. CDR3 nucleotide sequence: TGTGCCAGCGCACGGGTGAACACCGGGGAGCTGTTTTTT.

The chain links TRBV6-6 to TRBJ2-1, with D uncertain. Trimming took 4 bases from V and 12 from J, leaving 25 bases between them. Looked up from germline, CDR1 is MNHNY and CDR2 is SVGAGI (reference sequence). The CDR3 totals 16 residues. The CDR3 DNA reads TGTGCCAGCAGTTCGCTCGGGCAGGAAGCCTACCTCGGGCAGTTCTTC. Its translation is CASSSLGQEAYLGQFF.

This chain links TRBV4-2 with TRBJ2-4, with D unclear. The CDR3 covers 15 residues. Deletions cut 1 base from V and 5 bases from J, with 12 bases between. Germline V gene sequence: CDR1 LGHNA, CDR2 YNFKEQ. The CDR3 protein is CASSQGSAGQNIQYF. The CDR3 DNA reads TGTGCCAGCAGCCAAGGTTCGGCAGGTCAAAACATTCAGTACTTC.

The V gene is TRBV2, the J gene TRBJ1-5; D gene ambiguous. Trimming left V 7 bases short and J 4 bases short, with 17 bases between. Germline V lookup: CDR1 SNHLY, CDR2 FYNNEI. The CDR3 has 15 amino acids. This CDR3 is CASKGMRTDNQPQHF. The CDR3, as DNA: TGTGCCAGCAAGGGAATGCGGACGGATAATCAGCCCCAGCATTTT.

In nucleotides, the CDR3 is TGTGCCAGCATCCCGAGGAACGGTACCTTTAACTCGCAGTTCTTC. This encodes CASIPRNGTFNSQFF. The rearrangement uses TRBV7-9 and TRBJ2-1; D remains ambiguous. CDR1 and CDR2 (germline): SEHNR, FQNEAQ (reference sequence). With 7 bases removed from V and 12 bases from J, the gap between germline ends came to 25 bases. The CDR3 has 15 amino acids.

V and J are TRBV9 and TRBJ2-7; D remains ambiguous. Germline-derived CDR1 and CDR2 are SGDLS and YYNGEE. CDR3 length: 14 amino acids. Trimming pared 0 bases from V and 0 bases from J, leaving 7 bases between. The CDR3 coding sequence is TGTGCCAGCAGCGTAGGCCCTACCTCCTACGAGCAGTACTTC. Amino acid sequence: CASSVGPTSYEQYF.

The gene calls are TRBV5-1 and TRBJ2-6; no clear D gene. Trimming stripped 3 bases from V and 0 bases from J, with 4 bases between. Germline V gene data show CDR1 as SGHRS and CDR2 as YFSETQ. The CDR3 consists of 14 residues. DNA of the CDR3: TGCGCCAGCAGCTGGAGCTCTGGGGCCAACGTCCTGACTTTC. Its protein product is CASSWSSGANVLTF.

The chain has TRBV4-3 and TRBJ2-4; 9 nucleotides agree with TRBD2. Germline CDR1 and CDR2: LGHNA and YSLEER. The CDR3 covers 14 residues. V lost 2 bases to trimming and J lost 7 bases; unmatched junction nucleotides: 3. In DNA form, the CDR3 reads TGCGCCAGCAGCCAACTAGCGGGACGGAACATTCAGTACTTC. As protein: CASSQLAGRNIQYF.